What follows are 28 T cell receptor beta chains derived from one specimen sequenced in a study of blood T cell repertoires in COVID-19. Libraries were prepared by immunoSEQ multiplex PCR; TCRdb keeps only in-frame clonotypes and omits some of them. The sample contains roughly 190,000 clones, 70% to 80% of which appear only once. Specimen: peripheral blood. These receptor sequences come from a woman in her forties or fifties with active or convalescent COVID-19.

This clone appeared a few times. V gene TRBV15 combines with J gene TRBJ2-1; 7 bases map to TRBD1. Per germline, CDR1 LNHNV and CDR2 YYDKDF (reference sequence). The CDR3 consists of 15 residues. Unmatched junction bases numbered 8, after V lost 2 bases and J lost 7 bases. The CDR3 spells CATSRTRQGRNEQFF. The DNA for the CDR3 is TGTGCCACCAGCAGAACAAGACAGGGTCGGAATGAGCAGTTCTTC.

The chain recombines TRBV5-6 with TRBJ1-6; D remains unclear. The V end was cut by 1 base, the J end by 0 bases, with 11 bases between. This CDR3 region has 17 residues. The germline gives CDR1 SGHDT, CDR2 YYEEEE. The CDR3 reads CASSLSFESSYNSPLHF. In DNA form, the CDR3 reads TGTGCCAGCAGCTTGAGTTTCGAGAGCTCCTATAATTCACCCCTCCACTTT.

Here the CDR3 reads CASSITASGIRYEQYF. For the CDR3, the DNA is TGTGCCAGTAGTATAACTGCTAGCGGGATTAGGTACGAGCAGTACTTC. V and J are TRBV19 and TRBJ2-7; 9 bases line up with TRBD2. The CDR3 is 16 residues long. V lost 2 bases, J lost 4 bases, and 9 bases stayed unmatched. The germline V gene encodes CDR1 LNHDA and CDR2 SQIVND (reference sequence).

The chain recombines TRBV27 with TRBJ1-4; no clear D. The CDR3 sequence is 14 residues long. Deletions cut 1 base from V and 5 bases from J, with 8 bases between. Germline values: CDR1 MNHEY, CDR2 SMNVEV (reference sequence). As DNA, the CDR3 is TGTGCCAGCAGTTTATTGGGCGTGAATGAAAAACTGTTTTTT. Protein sequence: CASSLLGVNEKLFF.

V is TRBV30 and J is TRBJ2-5; TRBD2 is a possible D gene (6 bases). The CDR3 has 17 amino acids. Trimming removed 3 bases at V and 3 bases at J, with 23 bases between. Germline loops: CDR1 GTSNPN, CDR2 SVGIG (reference sequence). The CDR3 sequence is CAWSAVRFVGGKETQYF. CDR3 DNA sequence: TGTGCCTGGAGCGCAGTGAGGTTTGTTGGCGGGAAAGAGACCCAGTACTTC.

About this clone itself: This sample includes further DNA sequences coding for the same CDR3. The J gene is TRBJ1-2, the V gene TRBV19, with 7 nucleotides matching TRBD1. J was trimmed by 2 bases and V by 6 bases; bases with no gene match: 0. From germline, CDR1 is LNHDA and CDR2 SQIVND (reference sequence). This CDR3 spans 12 amino acids. The CDR3 loop reads CASRGQNYGYTF. The CDR3 region has the DNA TGTGCCAGTAGGGGACAGAACTATGGCTACACCTTC.

The chain links TRBV3-1 (or the pseudogene TRBV3-2) to TRBJ1-2; D is perhaps TRBD1 (5 bases). The CDR3 loop spans 15 amino acids. CDR1 and CDR2 from the germline V gene are LGHDT and YNNKEL (reference sequence). Trimming removed 1 base from V and 4 bases from J, with 13 bases in between. The CDR3 spells CASSQGNRGGYGYTF. The CDR3 nucleotides read TGTGCCAGCAGCCAAGGGAATAGGGGAGGCTATGGCTACACCTTC.

V and J are TRBV7-2 and TRBJ2-1; D uncertain. The V gene lost 1 base and the J gene lost 0 bases, with 7 bases spanning the gap. This CDR3 comprises 15 residues. CDR1 and CDR2 from the germline V gene are SGHTA and FQGNSA. The DNA for the CDR3 is TGTGCCAGCAGCTTAGATTCCCGCTCCTACAATGAGCAGTTCTTC. Its protein product is CASSLDSRSYNEQFF.

The rearrangement links TRBV5-5 to TRBJ1-1; 7 bases line up with TRBD1. This CDR3 is built from 16 residues. With V trimmed by 4 bases and J by 0 bases, 9 bases remained unmatched. Germline lookup yields CDR1 SGHKS and CDR2 YYEKEE (reference sequence). The CDR3, as DNA: TGTGCCAGCAGCGATGGACAGGTTAGAATGAACACTGAAGCTTTCTTT. It encodes CASSDGQVRMNTEAFF.

V and J are TRBV7-2 and TRBJ1-5, with TRBD1 as a possible D gene (6 bases). The CDR3 spans 16 residues. Looked up from germline, CDR1 is SGHTA and CDR2 is FQGNSA. V dropped 0 bases and J dropped 9 bases, with 18 bases sitting between them. CDR3 sequence (DNA): TGTGCCAGCAGCTTAGCAGGGGGGGACGGAACGTGGCCCCAGCATTTT. Protein sequence: CASSLAGGDGTWPQHF.

This sequence joins TRBV6-6 and TRBJ1-5; D is ambiguous. Trimming took off 6 bases at V and 5 bases at J, with 5 bases between the two ends. The CDR3 runs 11 residues. CDR1 MNHNY and CDR2 SVGAGI come from the germline V gene (reference sequence). CDR3 loop: CASSFDQPQHF. In DNA form, the CDR3 reads TGTGCCAGCAGCTTCGATCAGCCCCAGCATTTT.

The V gene is TRBV18, the J gene TRBJ2-3; D unresolved. V gave up 1 base and J gave up 0 bases, with 11 bases separating them. The CDR3 contains 16 residues. The germline V gene has CDR1 KGHSH and CDR2 LQKENI. This chain's CDR3 is CASSPLPARSTDTQYF. The CDR3 coding sequence is TGTGCCAGCTCACCACTCCCAGCGAGAAGCACAGATACGCAGTATTTT.

This chain uses TRBV10-3 with TRBJ1-5, with D uncertain. V was cut by 4 bases and J by 0 bases, with 7 bases left in between. This CDR3 is built from 14 residues. In germline, CDR1 is ENHRY, CDR2 SYGVKD. The CDR3 here is CAISAPGSNQPQHF. The CDR3 region has the DNA TGTGCCATCAGTGCCCCGGGTAGCAATCAGCCCCAGCATTTT.

V gene TRBV18 combines with J gene TRBJ1-6; D remains unclear. CDR1 KGHSH and CDR2 LQKENI come from the germline V gene. There are 13 residues in the CDR3. Trimming shortened V by 3 bases and J by 6 bases, and 6 bases separated the two germline ends. CDR3 protein: CASSPEANSPLHF. The CDR3 DNA sequence: TGTGCCAGCTCACCGGAGGCTAATTCACCCCTCCACTTT.

The rearrangement joins TRBV5-4 to TRBJ1-2, with D possibly being TRBD1 (6 bases). Trimming pared 0 bases from V and 0 bases from J, leaving 15 bases between. Germline V CDR1 and CDR2: SGHNT, YYREEE (reference sequence). This CDR3 comprises 17 residues. CDR3 DNA: TGTGCCAGCAGCTTGGAGGGCTTGGGGGCGTCTAACTATGGCTACACCTTC. Protein sequence: CASSLEGLGASNYGYTF.

The chain couples TRBV6-2 or TRBV6-3 to TRBJ2-3; 8 bases map to TRBD2. Germline loops: CDR1 MNHEY, CDR2 SVGEGT. With 5 bases clipped from V and 1 base from J, the junction kept 8 bases outside the gene matches. The CDR3 has 16 amino acids. CDR3 coding DNA: TGTGCCAGCAGTCTGAAGGGACTAGGCGGCACAGATACGCAGTATTTT. Translated, it gives CASSLKGLGGTDTQYF.

This chain joins TRBV4-1 and TRBJ2-5; TRBD2 might be the D (6 bases). V shed 4 bases and J shed 2 bases, with 11 bases lying between them. The CDR3 runs 14 residues. CDR1 MGHRA and CDR2 YSYEKL come from the germline V gene. The chain's CDR3 is CASSPLSGQETQYF. The CDR3, as DNA: TGCGCCAGCAGCCCACTTAGCGGACAAGAGACCCAGTACTTC.

Many counts were recorded for this clone. The V and J genes are TRBV7-2 and TRBJ1-1; D is possibly TRBD1 (6 bases). The CDR3 extends over 15 amino acids. Germline loops: CDR1 SGHTA, CDR2 FQGNSA. V was shortened by 5 bases and J by 1 base, with 14 bases between the two germline ends. CDR3 region: CASSPIGGANTEAFF. The CDR3 coding sequence is TGTGCCAGCAGCCCCATCGGGGGGGCGAACACTGAAGCTTTCTTT.

This clone was seen more than once but under ten times. The chain is built from TRBV7-2 and TRBJ2-1; the match to TRBD2 covers 14 bases. Trimming at V came to 8 bases and at J to 5 bases, leaving 5 bases not matched to a gene. Germline CDR1 and CDR2: SGHTA and FQGNSA. The CDR3 is made up of 15 amino acids. The CDR3 region has the DNA TGTGCCAGCCGAGGACTAGCGGGAGGAAACAATGAGCAGTTCTTC. This sequence encodes CASRGLAGGNNEQFF.

CDR3: CASSYSQTAGRGEQFF. In nucleotides, the CDR3 is TGTGCCAGCAGTTATTCCCAGACTGCGGGAAGGGGAGAGCAGTTCTTC. The chain joins TRBV7-6 to TRBJ2-1; D possibly corresponds to TRBD2 (6 bases). Trimming took 6 bases from V and 10 from J, leaving 25 bases between them. The CDR3 length is 16 residues. Looked up from germline, CDR1 is SGHVS and CDR2 is FNYEAQ.

The rearrangement links TRBV5-4 to TRBJ2-5, with a tentative D call TRBD1 (6 bases). Germline-derived CDR1 and CDR2 are SGHNT and YYREEE (reference sequence). The V gene lost 3 bases and the J gene lost 2 bases, with 11 bases spanning the gap. The CDR3 has 14 amino acids. CDR3 DNA: TGTGCCAGCAGCTCGCACAGGGTTCAAGAGACCCAGTACTTC. Encoded protein: CASSSHRVQETQYF.

The chain has TRBV5-1 and TRBJ2-3, with a weak D call TRBD2 (6 bases). This CDR3 contains 15 residues. Looked up from germline, CDR1 is SGHRS and CDR2 is YFSETQ. V dropped 2 bases and J dropped 0 bases, with 10 bases sitting between them. This CDR3 is CASSFGGDSTDTQYF. In DNA form, the CDR3 reads TGCGCCAGCAGCTTCGGGGGAGATAGCACAGATACGCAGTATTTT.

This clone was seen once. The chain links TRBV7-9 to TRBJ1-4, with 9 bases matching TRBD1. Germline V CDR1 and CDR2: SEHNR, FQNEAQ (reference sequence). J gave up 10 bases and V 10 bases, and 7 bases lay outside the gene matches. This CDR3 region has 12 residues. The CDR3 bases are TGTGCCACGGGACAGGGAGGAAGAAAACTGTTTTTT. It codes for CATGQGGRKLFF.

This rearrangement joins TRBV4-2 to TRBJ2-4; D not resolved. The V gene lost 1 base and the J gene lost 3 bases, with 7 bases spanning the gap. This CDR3 spans 14 amino acids. CDR1 and CDR2 from the germline V gene are LGHNA and YNFKEQ. The CDR3, as DNA: TGTGCCAGCAGCCAAGGACTCCTCAAAAACATTCAGTACTTC. Its protein is CASSQGLLKNIQYF.

The V call is TRBV11-2, the J call TRBJ1-3; 9 bases line up with TRBD1. Germline V CDR1 and CDR2: SGHAT, FQNNGV. Unmatched junction bases numbered 4, after V lost 4 bases and J lost 0 bases. This CDR3 is 16 amino acids long. The CDR3 region is CASSSLQGASGNTIYF. CDR3 sequence (DNA): TGTGCCAGCAGCTCTTTACAGGGGGCCTCTGGAAACACCATATATTTT.

This chain joins TRBV7-2 and TRBJ2-2; the match to TRBD2 covers 7 bases. The CDR3 runs 14 residues. With 5 bases clipped from V and 4 bases from J, the junction kept 4 bases outside the gene matches. Looked up from germline, CDR1 is SGHTA and CDR2 is FQGNSA. The CDR3 coding sequence is TGTGCCAGCAGCCCTCTAGCGGCCACCGGGGAGCTGTTTTTT. It encodes CASSPLAATGELFF.

CDR3 DNA: TGTGCCAGCAGCTTAGTAGGGCAGGGCGATTCACCCCTCCACTTT. Amino acids: CASSLVGQGDSPLHF. This chain connects TRBV11-1 to TRBJ1-6; maybe TRBD1 (5 bases). CDR1 and CDR2 (germline): SGHAT, FQDESV (reference sequence). Deletions cut 1 base from V and 8 bases from J, with 12 bases between. The CDR3 is 15 residues long.

In its sample, this clone was seen a few times. The V and J genes are TRBV7-3 and TRBJ2-3, with D tentatively TRBD2 (5 bases). V lost 5 bases and J lost 2, with 17 bases in between. The germline V gene has CDR1 SGHTA and CDR2 FQGTGA. The CDR3 runs 16 residues. The CDR3 loop reads CASSSSVTGNTDTQYF. The CDR3 DNA follows: TGTGCCAGCAGCAGCAGCGTAACGGGGAACACAGATACGCAGTATTTT.